Shown below are 27 T cell receptor beta chains from a single sample sequenced in a study of blood T cell repertoires in COVID-19. Only in-frame clones appear in the TCRdb table, and some are missing; sequencing was by immunoSEQ multiplex PCR. Here the sample spans 78,000 or so clones, around nine tenths being singletons. The sample consisted of peripheral blood. The receptors derive from a man between 50 and 59 years old with active or convalescent COVID-19.

V gene TRBV7-6 combines with J gene TRBJ2-7; weak D call: TRBD1 (6 bases). Per germline, CDR1 SGHVS and CDR2 FNYEAQ. The CDR3 runs to 13 residues. V gave up 0 bases and J gave up 6 bases, with 9 bases separating them. The CDR3 reads CASSLADSTEQYV. In DNA, the CDR3 is TGTGCCAGCAGCTTAGCGGACAGTACCGAGCAGTACGTC.

The chain uses TRBV10-3 and TRBJ2-6, with D possibly TRBD2 on 6 matching bases. The germline V gene has CDR1 ENHRY and CDR2 SYGVKD. V was clipped by 10 bases and J by 0 bases, with 7 bases between them. The CDR3 has 13 residues. The CDR3 loop reads CATGSSGANVLTF. The CDR3 region has the DNA TGTGCCACCGGGAGCTCTGGGGCCAACGTCCTGACTTTC.

Here the CDR3 reads CASSPVRENSGNTIYF. CDR3 nucleotides: TGTGCCAGCTCACCAGTGAGGGAGAACTCTGGAAACACCATATATTTT. The chain uses TRBV18 and TRBJ1-3; D remains ambiguous. The CDR3 covers 16 residues. Germline V gives CDR1 KGHSH, CDR2 LQKENI. Trimming took off 2 bases at V and 0 bases at J, with 11 bases between the two ends.

This rearrangement joins TRBV5-5 to TRBJ2-7; 10 bases match TRBD2. The CDR3 totals 18 residues. Germline V gene lookup returns CDR1 SGHKS and CDR2 YYEKEE (reference sequence). V was clipped by 0 bases and J by 4 bases; unmatched bases: 13. CDR3 in DNA: TGTGCCAGCAGCTTGGATCTGAGCGGGGGGGTAGTAAGGTACGAGCAGTACGTC. As protein: CASSLDLSGGVVRYEQYV.

V gene TRBV6-5 combines with J gene TRBJ2-3; tentative D call: TRBD1 (6 bases). CDR1 MNHEY and CDR2 SVGAGI come from the germline V gene. V lost 6 bases, J lost 1 base, and 14 bases lay in between. This CDR3 is 15 amino acids long. CDR3 coding DNA: TGTGCCAGCAGGGTAGGGCAGGGGCGCACAGATACGCAGTATTTT. Translating it yields CASRVGQGRTDTQYF.

The genes are TRBV28 and TRBJ1-1; perhaps TRBD1 as D (5 bases). The germline V and J ends were trimmed by 8 bases and 0 bases, with 25 bases remaining between them. The germline gives CDR1 MDHEN, CDR2 SYDVKM. The CDR3 has 18 amino acids. The CDR3 sequence is CASSLRGQLTRLNTEAFF. Here the CDR3 DNA reads TGTGCCAGCTCTTTAAGGGGCCAACTCACGCGGCTGAACACTGAAGCTTTCTTT.

CDR3 DNA sequence: TGTGCCAGCAGCGCCGGTGCTGGGGAGCTGTTTTTT. Protein product: CASSAGAGELFF. The chain links TRBV4-2 to TRBJ2-2; D is unclear. The CDR3 consists of 12 residues. CDR1 and CDR2 from the germline V gene are LGHNA and YNFKEQ. The V end lost 5 bases, the J end lost 8 bases, and 9 bases lay between the germline ends.

The rearrangement uses TRBV18 and TRBJ1-1, with unresolved D. Germline-derived CDR1 and CDR2 are KGHSH and LQKENI. The CDR3 spans 14 residues. V lost 0 bases and J lost 7, with 12 bases in between. The CDR3 DNA sequence: TGTGCCAGCTCACCACCCGGGTCCACACTTGAAGCTTTCTTT. Amino acid sequence: CASSPPGSTLEAFF.

This clone was observed a single time. This chain connects TRBV18 to TRBJ1-1; no clear D. The CDR3 spans 15 residues. Germline values: CDR1 KGHSH, CDR2 LQKENI. Trimming shortened V by 0 bases and J by 7 bases, and 15 bases separated the two germline ends. In nucleotides, the CDR3 is TGTGCCAGCTCACCACCGGGGAGCCTAAGGGTTGAAGCTTTCTTT. Residues: CASSPPGSLRVEAFF.

The chain carries TRBV6-1 and TRBJ2-4, with D possibly matching TRBD1 (6 bases). Germline V gene sequence: CDR1 MNHNS, CDR2 SASEGT. This CDR3 spans 17 amino acids. The V end lost 4 bases, the J end lost 1 base, and 17 bases lay between the germline ends. CDR3 bases: TGTGCCAGCAGTGGGCCTACAGGGATTGCGGCCAAAAACATTCAGTACTTC. Encoded protein: CASSGPTGIAAKNIQYF.

The chain combines TRBV19 with TRBJ1-5, with 9 bases identical to TRBD1. J was trimmed by 6 bases and V by 10 bases; bases with no gene match: 19. CDR1 and CDR2 from the germline V gene are LNHDA and SQIVND (reference sequence). This CDR3 is built from 17 residues. The CDR3, as DNA: TGTGCCACCCCAACCGATGGGGGACAGGGAAAAGCTCAGCCCCAGCATTTT. The encoded protein is CATPTDGGQGKAQPQHF. Combining the CDR3 with reference TRBV19 and TRBJ1-5 gives the whole variable domain DGGITQSPKYLFRKEGQNVTLSCEQNLNHDAMYWYRQDPGQGLRLIYYSQIVNDFQKGDIAEGYSVSREKKESFPLTVTSAQKNPTAFYLCATPTDGGQGKAQPQHFGDGTRLSIL.

This rearrangement joins TRBV6-5 to TRBJ1-4; 7 positions match TRBD1. Germline-derived CDR1 and CDR2 are MNHEY and SVGAGI. Germline trimming cut 6 bases from V and 7 bases from J; bases unmatched to any gene: 8. The CDR3 sequence is 14 residues long. DNA for the CDR3: TGTGCCAGCAGCCCCCGACAGGGAAGTGAAAAACTGTTTTTT. This translates into CASSPRQGSEKLFF.

V is TRBV28 and J is TRBJ1-5; TRBD1 aligns across 9 bases. J was trimmed by 4 bases and V by 2 bases; bases with no gene match: 9. The CDR3 consists of 17 residues. CDR1 is MDHEN and CDR2 is SYDVKM in the germline V gene. The CDR3 DNA reads TGTGCCAGCAGTTTACTAAGTGGGACAGGGTCAAATCAGCCCCAGCATTTT. Translation: CASSLLSGTGSNQPQHF. The complete variable domain, with remaining parts taken from reference TRBV28 and TRBJ1-5, reads DVKVTQSSRYLVKRTGEKVFLECVQDMDHENMFWYRQDPGLGLRLIYFSYDVKMKEKGDIPEGYSVSREKKERFSLILESASTNQTSMYLCASSLLSGTGSNQPQHFGDGTRLSIL.

This chain links TRBV9 with TRBJ1-5; TRBD1 matches 10 bases. CDR3 length: 15 amino acids. Per germline, CDR1 SGDLS and CDR2 YYNGEE. V dropped 4 bases and J dropped 5; count of bases not matched to a gene: 6. This CDR3 reads CASSPGQGRDQPQHF. Here the CDR3 DNA reads TGTGCCAGCAGCCCGGGACAGGGGAGGGATCAGCCCCAGCATTTT.

This clone was seen only a few times. This chain joins TRBV10-3 and TRBJ1-2, with D maybe TRBD1 (6 bases). V was trimmed by 6 bases and J by 0 bases, leaving 11 bases between them. In germline, CDR1 is ENHRY, CDR2 SYGVKD. The CDR3 runs 14 residues. The CDR3 DNA is TGTGCCATCAGGCGGACAGAAACTAACTATGGCTACACCTTC. This gives the protein CAIRRTETNYGYTF.

The V call is TRBV30, the J call TRBJ2-7, with D tentatively TRBD1 (5 bases). The CDR3 totals 13 residues. V was clipped by 0 bases and J by 6 bases, with 12 bases between them. Germline values: CDR1 GTSNPN, CDR2 SVGIG (reference sequence). CDR3 region: CAWSVRAGSEQYF. CDR3 in DNA: TGTGCCTGGAGTGTACGAGCAGGGTCCGAGCAGTACTTC.

V and J are TRBV23-1 and TRBJ2-7; the match to TRBD2 covers 7 bases. TRBV23-1 qualifies as an ORF whose function is uncertain. This CDR3 is 14 amino acids long. V lost 5 bases to trimming and J lost 2 bases; unmatched junction nucleotides: 6. The CDR3 sequence is CASSSGVPTYEQYV. The CDR3 region has the DNA TGCGCCAGCAGTAGCGGGGTACCTACCTACGAGCAGTACGTC.

The chain is built from TRBV5-8 and TRBJ1-2, with 9 bases lining up with TRBD1. The CDR3 runs 17 residues. Germline values: CDR1 SGHTS, CDR2 YDEGEE. The trim removed 3 bases at V and 4 bases at J, leaving 13 bases unmatched. The DNA of the CDR3 is TGTGCCAGCAGCTATGAGTCGGCCACAGGGGGCAGCTATGGCTACACCTTC. This translates into CASSYESATGGSYGYTF.

The chain employs TRBV5-1 and TRBJ1-1; 7 nucleotides match TRBD1. CDR1 is SGHRS and CDR2 is YFSETQ in the germline V gene. The CDR3 runs 14 residues. J lost 3 bases, V lost 3 bases, and 5 bases had no gene match. The CDR3 spells CASSYEGQHTEAFF. In nucleotides, the CDR3 is TGCGCCAGCAGCTATGAGGGACAGCACACTGAAGCTTTCTTT. Using reference TRBV5-1 and TRBJ1-1 for the parts outside the CDR3, the full variable domain is KAGVTQTPRYLIKTRGQQVTLSCSPISGHRSVSWYQQTPGQGLQFLFEYFSETQRNKGNFPGRFSGRQFSNSRSEMNVSTLELGDSALYLCASSYEGQHTEAFFGQGTRLTVV.

The table lists this clone with a few counts. This specimen includes other DNA sequences encoding the same CDR3. V and J are TRBV20-1 and TRBJ2-7; the D gene is possibly TRBD2 (5 bases). There are 11 residues in the CDR3. Germline lookup yields CDR1 DFQATT and CDR2 SNEGSKA (reference sequence). The V end lost 3 bases, the J end lost 5 bases, and 8 bases lay between the germline ends. The CDR3 DNA reads as TGCAGTGCTAGCAGCGGCCACGAGCAGTACGTC. Amino acid sequence: CSASSGHEQYV.

The chain carries TRBV19 and TRBJ1-5; D is unclear. V shed 4 bases and J shed 1 base, with 14 bases lying between them. This CDR3 comprises 16 residues. Germline assignment: CDR1 LNHDA and CDR2 SQIVND (reference sequence). The CDR3 DNA reads as TGTGCCAGTAGTAACCCCCTAGTTGGGAGCAATCAGCCCCAGCATTTT. Its translation: CASSNPLVGSNQPQHF.

The chain employs TRBV5-1 and TRBJ1-1; 7 bases map to TRBD1. Per the germline V gene, CDR1 is SGHRS and CDR2 is YFSETQ. The CDR3 sequence is 15 residues long. Trimming cost V 0 bases and J 4 bases; bases outside gene matches: 6. This CDR3 reads CASSLALGQLTEAFF. The CDR3 bases are TGCGCCAGCAGCTTGGCCCTGGGACAGCTCACTGAAGCTTTCTTT.

The V and J genes are TRBV7-8 and TRBJ2-1, with 8 bases aligning to TRBD1. With V trimmed by 5 bases and J by 5 bases, 8 bases remained unmatched. In germline, CDR1 is SGHVS, CDR2 FQNEAQ. There are 15 residues in the CDR3. This CDR3 reads CASSLRRTGHNEQFF. Here the CDR3 DNA reads TGTGCCAGCAGCCTGCGTCGGACAGGGCACAATGAGCAGTTCTTC.

The genes are TRBV10-3 and TRBJ1-4, with D possibly matching TRBD1 (5 bases). V dropped 3 bases and J dropped 6 bases, with 11 bases sitting between them. The CDR3 is 14 residues long. CDR1 is ENHRY, CDR2 SYGVKD, per germline. The CDR3 DNA follows: TGTGCCATCAGTGAATCGGGGGGAGATGAAAAACTGTTTTTT. Its protein is CAISESGGDEKLFF.

The chain joins TRBV7-2 to TRBJ1-5; D is ambiguous. The CDR3 runs to 15 residues. Germline-derived CDR1 and CDR2 are SGHTA and FQGNSA. The V end was cut by 5 bases, the J end by 10 bases, with 21 bases between. The CDR3 DNA sequence: TGTGCCAGCAGCGAACAAGATATAGCGGAGGGCCCCCAGCATTTT. This translates into CASSEQDIAEGPQHF. Filled out from reference TRBV7-2 and TRBJ1-5, the complete variable domain reads GAGVSQSPSNKVTEKGKDVELRCDPISGHTALYWYRQSLGQGLEFLIYFQGNSAPDKSGLPSDRFSAERTGGSVSTLTIQRTQQEDSAVYLCASSEQDIAEGPQHFGDGTRLSIL.

This clone was counted between two and nine times. This chain uses TRBV6-6 with TRBJ2-1; 9 nucleotides match TRBD1. Germline V lookup: CDR1 MNHNY, CDR2 SVGAGI (reference sequence). After removal of 2 bases from V and 6 bases from J, the junction contained 5 bases not matched to a gene. The CDR3 covers 15 residues. Here the CDR3 DNA reads TGTGCCAGCAGTTACGGGGGACAGGGCCTCAATGAGCAGTTCTTC. Its protein is CASSYGGQGLNEQFF.

The gene calls are TRBV18 and TRBJ2-1; D unresolved. V lost 3 bases, J lost 0 bases, and 9 bases lay in between. The V gene's germline CDR1 is KGHSH and CDR2 LQKENI. This CDR3 is 15 amino acids long. The CDR3 nucleotides read TGTGCCAGCTCACCTAACTGGAGCTCCTACAATGAGCAGTTCTTC. Translation gives CASSPNWSSYNEQFF.